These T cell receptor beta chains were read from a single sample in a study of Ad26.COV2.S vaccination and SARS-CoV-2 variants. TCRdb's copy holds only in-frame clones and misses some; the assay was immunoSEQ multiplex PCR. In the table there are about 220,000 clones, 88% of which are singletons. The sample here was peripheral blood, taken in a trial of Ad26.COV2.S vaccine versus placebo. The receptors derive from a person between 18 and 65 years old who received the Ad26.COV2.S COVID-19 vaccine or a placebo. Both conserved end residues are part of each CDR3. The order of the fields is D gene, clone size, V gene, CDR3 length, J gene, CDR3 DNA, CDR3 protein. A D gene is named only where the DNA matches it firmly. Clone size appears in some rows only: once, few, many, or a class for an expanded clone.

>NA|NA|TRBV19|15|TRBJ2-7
TGTGCCAGTAGTATAGGCGGGATGAGCTCCTACGAGCAGTACTTC
CASSIGGMSSYEQYF
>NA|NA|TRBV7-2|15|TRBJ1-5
TGTGCCAGCAGCTTAGAGAAAGGCCCTAATCAGCCCCAGCATTTT
CASSLEKGPNQPQHF
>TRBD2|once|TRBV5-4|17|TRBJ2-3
TGTGCCAGCAGCTCCGCCCTCTTAGCGGGGCGCACAGATACGCAGTATTTT
CASSSALLAGRTDTQYF
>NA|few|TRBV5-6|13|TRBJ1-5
TGTGCCAGCAGCTTGGGAGGGTATCAGCCCCAGCATTTT
CASSLGGYQPQHF
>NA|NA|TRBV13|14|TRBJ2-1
TGTGCCAGCAGCTTGGGGTTATCGGACAATGAGCAGTTCTTC
CASSLGLSDNEQFF
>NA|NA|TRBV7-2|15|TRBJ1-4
TGTGCCAGCAGCTCAAATCCAGGGCTGGGTGAAAAACTGTTTTTT
CASSSNPGLGEKLFF
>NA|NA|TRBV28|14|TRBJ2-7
TGTGCCAGCAGCCTCGGACCAGAAGACTACGAGCAGTACTTC
CASSLGPEDYEQYF
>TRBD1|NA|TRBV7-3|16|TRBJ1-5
TGTGCCAGCAACTTCACCTACAGGGGTATAGGGCAGCCCCAGCATTTT
CASNFTYRGIGQPQHF
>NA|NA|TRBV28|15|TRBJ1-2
TGTGCCAGCAGTGAGACCCGACAGGCCCCCTATGGCTACACCTTC
CASSETRQAPYGYTF
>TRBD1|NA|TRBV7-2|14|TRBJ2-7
TGTGCCAGCAGCCCGGGGACAGGGGTACACGAGCAGTACTTC
CASSPGTGVHEQYF
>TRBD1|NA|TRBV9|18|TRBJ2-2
TGTGCCAGCAGCGTACGGCCGGGACAGGGGGCAAACACCGGGGAGCTGTTTTTT
CASSVRPGQGANTGELFF
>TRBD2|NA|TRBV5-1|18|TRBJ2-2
TGCGCCAGCAGCCCTTTGACTAGCGGGAGGGCGTTCACCGGGGAGCTGTTTTTT
CASSPLTSGRAFTGELFF
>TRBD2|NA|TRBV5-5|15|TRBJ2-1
TGTGCCAGCAGCTTGAGCCTAGCGGGAGGCAATGAGCAGTTCTTC
CASSLSLAGGNEQFF
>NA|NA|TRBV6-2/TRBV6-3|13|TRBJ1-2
TGTGCCAGCAGTGATAGACGGGGAGATGGCTACACCTTC
CASSDRRGDGYTF
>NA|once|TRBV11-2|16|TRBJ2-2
TGTGCCAGCAGCTTAGTCGCAGGAGGGTGGGCCGGGGAGCTGTTTTTT
CASSLVAGGWAGELFF